The 4 T cell receptor beta chains in this list originate from one sample, sequenced in a study of identical twins. TCRdb fed the 5' RACE reads into MiXCR, producing one record per CDR3 protein. The profile covers hundreds of thousands of distinct CDR3 sequences, with 15% to 20% appearing a single time and around 13% taken by the ten largest. The same data also contributed to another study, on T cells expressing NK-cell markers.

Sequencing was performed on PBMCs. The receptor set was obtained from a woman aged 18 to 35 in good health.

This clonotype came up many times. The chain is built from TRBV12-3 or TRBV12-4 and TRBJ2-7; tentative D call: TRBD2 (5 bases). Trimming pared 8 bases from V and 2 bases from J, leaving 10 bases between. CDR3 length: 12 amino acids. The CDR3 DNA reads as TGTGCCAGCCAGGACTTCCCCTACGAGCAGTACTTC. It is translated as CASQDFPYEQYF.

This clonotype came up a few times. This rearrangement joins TRBV12-3 or TRBV12-4 to TRBJ2-6, with D perhaps TRBD1 (6 bases). The CDR3 is 15 amino acids. Trimming stripped 6 bases from V and 2 bases from J, with 11 bases between. CDR3 in amino acids: CASRLTGTGANVLTF. CDR3 nucleotide sequence: TGTGCCAGCAGACTAACAGGGACTGGGGCCAACGTCCTGACTTTC.

This chain joins TRBV20-1 and TRBJ2-3; D might be TRBD2 (6 bases). Germline CDR1 and CDR2: DFQATT and SNEGSKA (reference sequence). Trimming removed 5 bases from V and 0 bases from J, with 9 bases in between. There are 13 residues in the CDR3. The CDR3 loop reads CSAGLPSTDTQYF. The CDR3 DNA is TGCAGTGCTGGACTACCTAGCACAGATACGCAGTATTTT.

This clonotype was observed a handful of times. CDR3 DNA: TGTGCCAGCAGCCTCCCCGCCACCGATACGCAGTATTTT. Amino acids: CASSLPATDTQYF. The gene calls are TRBV11-2 and TRBJ2-3, with D uncertain. The germline V gene encodes CDR1 SGHAT and CDR2 FQNNGV. V was clipped by 5 bases and J by 6 bases, with 12 bases between them. The CDR3 totals 13 residues.